This is a list of T cell receptor beta chains from one sample in a study of CD8 T cells in Susac syndrome. TCRdb independently ran MiXCR on the immunoSEQ multiplex PCR reads; one entry per CDR3 protein. The sample lists about 73,000 distinct CDR3 sequences, approximately 94% occurring once. Sequencing was carried out using CD8+ T cells from PBMCs. The receptors derive from a human donor with multiple sclerosis. The CDR3 runs from the conserved cysteine through the conserved F or W. The D gene is left open where the match is weak. Size is stated for part of the rows, as once, few or many counts, or as a class when the clone is expanded.

13	-	TRBV29-1	-	TRBJ1-2	TGCAGCGCCGATGGGGGGATGCTCGGGGGCTACACCTTC	CSADGGMLGGYTF
13	-	TRBV12-3/TRBV12-4	once	TRBJ1-5	TGTGCCAGCAGTCCTAACCGTGATCAGCCCCAGCATTTT	CASSPNRDQPQHF
14	-	TRBV27	-	TRBJ2-3	TGTGCCAGCAGTTTATCACCGGTCACAGATACGCAGTATTTT	CASSLSPVTDTQYF
17	TRBD2	TRBV15	-	TRBJ2-3	TGTGCCACCAGCAGAGAACGAGGCGGGAGATCAGGAGATACGCAGTATTTT	CATSRERGGRSGDTQYF
18	-	TRBV2	-	TRBJ2-6	TGTGCCAGCAGCGACCCGGGACCGAAAAGCTCTGGGGCCAACGTCCTGACTTTC	CASSDPGPKSSGANVLTF
13	-	TRBV6-6	-	TRBJ2-1	TGTGCCAGCAGTTACTCCTATCTAAAGGAGCAGTTCTTC	CASSYSYLKEQFF
11	-	TRBV6-6	-	TRBJ2-7	TGTGCCAGCAGTTATGACTACGAGCAGTACTTC	CASSYDYEQYF
13	-	TRBV6-4	-	TRBJ2-2	TGTGCCAGCAGTGACAGGGATACCGGGGAGCTGTTTTTT	CASSDRDTGELFF
14	TRBD2	TRBV20-1	-	TRBJ2-3	TGCAGTGCTGGATTAGCGGGAGTGAGAGATACGCAGTATTTT	CSAGLAGVRDTQYF
15	-	TRBV6-1	-	TRBJ1-6	TGTGCCAGCAGTGAAGGGGCGGGCAGGGGTTCACCCCTCCACTTT	CASSEGAGRGSPLHF
13	-	TRBV5-4	-	TRBJ1-4	TGTGCCAGCAGTCTCACAACTAATGAAAAACTGTTTTTT	CASSLTTNEKLFF
14	-	TRBV27	-	TRBJ1-2	TGTGCCAGCAGTTCGGACAGTGCTAACTATGGCTACACCTTC	CASSSDSANYGYTF
15	TRBD1	TRBV5-4	-	TRBJ2-7	TGTGCCAGCAGCTGGGGACAGGGGGAAACCTACGAGCAGTACTTC	CASSWGQGETYEQYF
12	-	TRBV9	-	TRBJ2-7	TGTGCCAGCAGCGTAGTCGAGGAAAAGCAGTACTTC	CASSVVEEKQYF
15	-	TRBV27	-	TRBJ2-2	TGTGCCAGCAGTTTTGGGTCTGGACGCACCGGGGAGCTGTTTTTT	CASSFGSGRTGELFF
16	TRBD2	TRBV5-6	-	TRBJ2-7	TGTGCCACCGGTTCTTTGGGGGGGAGAACGACCTACGAGCAGTACTTC	CATGSLGGRTTYEQYF
16	-	TRBV19	-	TRBJ2-5	TGTGCCAGTAGTATTGGCCCCTTAGGGGGTCAAGAGACCCAGTACTTC	CASSIGPLGGQETQYF
15	-	TRBV7-9	-	TRBJ1-2	TGTGCCAGCAGTAGTCCGGGGGCAGGCCCCGATGGCTACACCTTC	CASSSPGAGPDGYTF
19	TRBD1	TRBV2	-	TRBJ1-5	TGTGCCAGCAGTGGTCCGGGACAGGGAGCCCTATATAGCAATCAGCCCCAGCATTTT	CASSGPGQGALYSNQPQHF
15	TRBD1	TRBV18	-	TRBJ2-5	TGTGCCAGCTCCCTACCACAGGGGCCGGGGGAGACCCAGTACTTC	CASSLPQGPGETQYF
16	TRBD2	TRBV4-2	-	TRBJ2-1	TGTGCCAGCAGCCAAGAACTAGCGGGAGGGAGGACTGAGCAGTTCTTC	CASSQELAGGRTEQFF
15	-	TRBV9	-	TRBJ1-5	TGTGCCAGCAGCGTAGCAGGGTCCAGCAATCAGCCCCAGCATTTT	CASSVAGSSNQPQHF
16	TRBD2	TRBV7-8	-	TRBJ2-5	TGTGCCAGCAGCTCAGGAGCGGGGAGGACTGGAGAGACCCAGTACTTC	CASSSGAGRTGETQYF
15	-	TRBV7-2	-	TRBJ1-1	TGTGCCAGCAGCTTAGTTCGGACCTCGAACACTGAAGCTTTCTTT	CASSLVRTSNTEAFF